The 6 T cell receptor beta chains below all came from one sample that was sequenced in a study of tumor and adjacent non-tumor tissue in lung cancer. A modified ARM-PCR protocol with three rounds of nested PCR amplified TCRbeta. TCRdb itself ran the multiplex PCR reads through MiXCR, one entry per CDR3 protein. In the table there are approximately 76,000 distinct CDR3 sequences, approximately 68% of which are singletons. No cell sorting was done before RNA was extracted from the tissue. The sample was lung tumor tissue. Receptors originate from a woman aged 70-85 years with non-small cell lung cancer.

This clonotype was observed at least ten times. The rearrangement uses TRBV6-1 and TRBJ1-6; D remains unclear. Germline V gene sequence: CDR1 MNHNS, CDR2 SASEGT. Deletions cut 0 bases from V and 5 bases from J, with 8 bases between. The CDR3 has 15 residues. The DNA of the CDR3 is TGTGCCAGCAGTGAAGCGCGGGGTGATAATTCACCCCTCCACTTT. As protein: CASSEARGDNSPLHF.

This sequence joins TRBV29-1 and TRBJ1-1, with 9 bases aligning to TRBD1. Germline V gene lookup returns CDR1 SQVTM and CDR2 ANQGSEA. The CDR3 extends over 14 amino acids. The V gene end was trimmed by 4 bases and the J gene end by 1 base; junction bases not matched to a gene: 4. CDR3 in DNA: TGCAGCGTTGCCGACAGGGGGACGAACACTGAAGCTTTCTTT. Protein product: CSVADRGTNTEAFF.

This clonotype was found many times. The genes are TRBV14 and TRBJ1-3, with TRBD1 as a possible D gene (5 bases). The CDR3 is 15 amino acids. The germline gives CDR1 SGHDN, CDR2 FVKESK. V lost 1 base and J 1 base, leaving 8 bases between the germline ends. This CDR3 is CASSQVGVSGNTIYF. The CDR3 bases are TGTGCCAGCAGCCAAGTAGGGGTATCTGGAAACACCATATATTTT.

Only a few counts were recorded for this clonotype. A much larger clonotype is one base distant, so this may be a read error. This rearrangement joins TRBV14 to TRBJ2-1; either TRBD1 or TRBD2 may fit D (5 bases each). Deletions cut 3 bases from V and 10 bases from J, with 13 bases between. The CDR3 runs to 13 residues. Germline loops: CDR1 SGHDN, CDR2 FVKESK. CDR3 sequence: CASSHITRDEQFF. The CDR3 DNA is TGTGCCAGCAGCCACATAACTAGGGACGAGCAGTTCTTC.

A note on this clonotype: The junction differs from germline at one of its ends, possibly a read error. CDR3 amino acids: CVSSFSGRALGTGEMFF. In DNA, the CDR3 is TGTGTCAGCAGCTTCAGCGGGAGAGCCCTAGGGACCGGGGAGATGTTTTTT. The rearrangement links TRBV5-4 to TRBJ2-2; 8 bases match TRBD2. Germline V gene sequence: CDR1 SGHNT, CDR2 YYREEE (reference sequence). The CDR3 totals 17 residues.

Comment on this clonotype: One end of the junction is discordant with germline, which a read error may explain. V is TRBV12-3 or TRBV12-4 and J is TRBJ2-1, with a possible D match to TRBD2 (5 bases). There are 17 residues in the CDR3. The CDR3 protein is CAGATEDSLYSYNDQFF. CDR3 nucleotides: TGTGCCGGCGCCACCGAGGACTCGCTATACTCCTACAATGATCAGTTCTTC.